Listed here are 9 T cell receptor beta chains from one sample, sequenced in a study of Graves' ophthalmopathy and Graves' hyperthyroidism. For repertoire sequencing, the TCR beta CDR3 regions were amplified from RNA transcripts. Following a first-round RT-PCR that used HTBI primers, a second-round multiplex PCR was carried out. TCRdb processed the multiplex PCR reads anew with MiXCR; each CDR3 protein has one entry. The sample consists of approximately 700,000 distinct CDR3 sequences, roughly two fifths of them appearing once. The sequenced sample was peripheral blood. These receptors came from an adult man with Graves' ophthalmopathy.

The rearrangement links TRBV7-2 to TRBJ1-1; 8 bases are a match to TRBD1. The CDR3 extends over 15 amino acids. With 8 bases clipped from V and 11 bases from J, the junction kept 19 bases outside the gene matches. CDR1 and CDR2 from the germline V gene are SGHTA and FQGNSA. CDR3 nucleotide sequence: TGTGCCAGCTCACCCCGGGAGACAGGGGCAGCGGCGGCTTTCTTT. This codes for CASSPRETGAAAAFF.

The gene calls are TRBV7-9 and TRBJ1-2, with a possible D match to TRBD1 (5 bases). CDR1 SEHNR and CDR2 FQNEAQ come from the germline V gene (reference sequence). This CDR3 has 12 residues. Trimming left V 5 bases short and J 7 bases short, with 11 bases between. The CDR3 loop is CASSAPGFGYTF. CDR3 DNA sequence: TGTGCCAGCAGCGCCCCAGGGTTTGGCTACACCTTC.

This clonotype appeared a single time. The chain links TRBV29-1 to TRBJ2-7, with D unclear. Germline V gene data show CDR1 as SQVTM and CDR2 as ANQGSEA. CDR3 length: 12 amino acids. The V gene lost 8 bases and the J gene lost 2 bases, with 13 bases spanning the gap. In DNA form, the CDR3 reads TGCAGCTTGGCAGATTCCCCCTACGAGCAGTACTTC. Protein product: CSLADSPYEQYF.

The gene calls are TRBV25-1 and TRBJ1-3; the D gene is possibly TRBD1 (5 bases). Germline values: CDR1 MGHDK, CDR2 SYGVNS. The CDR3 spans 14 residues. Trimming cost V 7 bases and J 7 bases, with 17 bases left between them. The CDR3 spells CASTSGTVRNTIYF. The DNA for the CDR3 is TGTGCCAGCACTAGCGGGACCGTCCGGAACACCATATATTTT.

The gene calls are TRBV2 and TRBJ2-6, with TRBD2 matching over 8 bases. With V trimmed by 7 bases and J by 1 base, 9 bases remained unmatched. Per germline, CDR1 SNHLY and CDR2 FYNNEI. This CDR3 has 17 amino acids. Here the CDR3 reads CASTPGLVGSGANVLTF. DNA of the CDR3: TGTGCCAGCACACCGGGACTAGTAGGATCTGGGGCCAACGTCCTGACTTTC.

The J gene is TRBJ1-5, the V gene TRBV7-2; D may be TRBD1 (6 bases). Germline-derived CDR1 and CDR2 are SGHTA and FQGNSA. V shed 2 bases and J shed 5 bases, with 13 bases lying between them. The CDR3 runs to 15 residues. CDR3 amino acids: CASSLSYRAHQPQHF. In DNA, the CDR3 is TGTGCCAGCAGCTTAAGTTACAGGGCGCATCAGCCCCAGCATTTT.

This clonotype was counted only a few times. The chain uses TRBV7-3 and TRBJ1-1; no definite D call. Trimming took 6 bases from V and 4 from J, leaving 33 bases between them. The germline V gene encodes CDR1 SGHTA and CDR2 FQGTGA. This CDR3 comprises 20 residues. The CDR3 sequence: CASSLGGPPSLGRSVTEAFF. The CDR3 region has the DNA TGTGCCAGCAGTCTGGGTGGGCCCCCCTCCCTAGGGAGGAGCGTCACTGAAGCTTTCTTT.

Many counts were recorded for this clonotype. The rearrangement joins TRBV10-3 to TRBJ1-2, with D possibly matching TRBD1 (6 bases). CDR1 and CDR2 from the germline V gene are ENHRY and SYGVKD. The CDR3 is 12 residues long. V was pared by 3 bases and J by 11 bases, with 13 bases between. Here the CDR3 reads CAISDLGHKYTF. The CDR3 region has the DNA TGTGCCATCAGTGACCTGGGACACAAGTACACCTTC.

This clonotype appeared many times. V is TRBV7-9 and J is TRBJ2-5; TRBD2 aligns across 8 bases. The ends lost 4 bases at V and 0 bases at J; junction bases unmatched: 7. Germline V CDR1 and CDR2: SEHNR, FQNEAQ (reference sequence). The CDR3 is 16 amino acids. CDR3 sequence (DNA): TGTGCCAGCAGCTCCGCAGCGGGGGCTTACCAAGAGACCCAGTACTTC. Its protein is CASSSAAGAYQETQYF.